The 10 T cell receptor beta chains below come from one sample, sequenced in a study of shared clonotypes between healthy human individuals. Generated by immunoSEQ multiplex PCR, the TCRdb table keeps only in-frame clones and is missing some. The sample has roughly 2.2 million clones, just over 90% seen once. The sample comprised naive CD4+ T cells from PBMCs. The subset is: CD45RA+ positively selected. The receptors derive from a man between 18 and 35 years old in good health. Some clones in this sample may be carry-over from other donors' samples.

This clone showed up just a few times. The genes are TRBV10-1 and TRBJ1-1; 8 bases are shared with TRBD1. J was trimmed by 6 bases and V by 6 bases; bases with no gene match: 6. Germline V CDR1 and CDR2: WNHNN, SYGVQD (reference sequence). CDR3 length: 13 amino acids. The CDR3 DNA reads as TGCGCCAGCAGCAGACAGGGGATCGCTGAAGCTTTCTTT. Encoded protein: CASSRQGIAEAFF.

The chain links TRBV28 to TRBJ2-5; 7 bases are shared with TRBD1. V shed 9 bases, J shed 3 bases, and the junction held 4 bases outside the gene matches. This CDR3 has 12 residues. The germline CDR1 and CDR2 sequences are MDHEN and SYDVKM. CDR3 loop: CASQGDKETQYF. The CDR3 DNA reads TGTGCCAGTCAGGGGGACAAAGAGACCCAGTACTTC.

The chain is built from TRBV2 and TRBJ2-5; D is unclear. The germline CDR1 and CDR2 sequences are SNHLY and FYNNEI. The CDR3 length is 14 residues. V was pared by 6 bases and J by 4 bases, with 15 bases between. CDR3 in DNA: TGTGCCAGCAGAACAACCTGGTGGAGAGAGACCCAGTACTTC. Its protein product is CASRTTWWRETQYF.

The chain has TRBV6-1 and TRBJ1-2, with a possible D match to TRBD1 (5 bases). Trimming left V 7 bases short and J 3 bases short, with 15 bases between. The CDR3 is 14 residues long. Looked up from germline, CDR1 is MNHNS and CDR2 is SASEGT. The CDR3 nucleotides are TGTGCCAGCACCCCTGGGGGTAAAGACTATGGCTACACCTTC. It codes for CASTPGGKDYGYTF.

V usage is TRBV6-5 and J usage is TRBJ2-1; D is possibly TRBD2 (6 bases). Trimming stripped 6 bases from V and 1 base from J, with 13 bases between. The CDR3 loop spans 15 amino acids. The V gene's germline CDR1 is MNHEY and CDR2 SVGAGI. CDR3 loop: CASSRSGTSYNEQFF. The CDR3 DNA follows: TGTGCCAGCAGCCGTAGCGGAACATCCTACAATGAGCAGTTCTTC.

This clone was seen only once. The chain couples TRBV6-6 to TRBJ1-2; 8 bases agree with TRBD1. CDR1 MNHNY and CDR2 SVGAGI come from the germline V gene (reference sequence). This CDR3 comprises 14 residues. Germline trimming cut 2 bases from V and 8 bases from J; bases unmatched to any gene: 7. The CDR3, as DNA: TGTGCCAGCAGTTACCGGCAGGGGGCAGAGGGCTACACCTTC. It translates to CASSYRQGAEGYTF.

The chain employs TRBV4-3 and TRBJ1-4; the D gene is possibly TRBD1 (5 bases). Trimming took 4 bases from V and 7 from J, leaving 13 bases between them. Germline V gives CDR1 LGHNA, CDR2 YSLEER. The CDR3 loop spans 14 amino acids. The CDR3 DNA sequence: TGCGCCAGCAGCCGCCGGCGGGGCCGTGAAAAACTGTTTTTT. Translating it yields CASSRRRGREKLFF.

About this clone: The sample has other DNA sequences that encode this CDR3 too. The chain is built from TRBV28 and TRBJ2-7; 9 bases match TRBD2. The germline CDR1 and CDR2 sequences are MDHEN and SYDVKM. The CDR3 runs to 13 residues. With V trimmed by 8 bases and J by 2 bases, 4 bases remained unmatched. CDR3 coding DNA: TGTGCCAGCCGCCTAGCGGGGACCTACGAGCAGTACTTC. Its protein is CASRLAGTYEQYF. The full variable domain, in which reference TRBV28 and TRBJ2-7 provide the parts outside the CDR3, is DVKVTQSSRYLVKRTGEKVFLECVQDMDHENMFWYRQDPGLGLRLIYFSYDVKMKEKGDIPEGYSVSREKKERFSLILESASTNQTSMYLCASRLAGTYEQYFGPGTRLTVT.

This sequence joins TRBV5-1 and TRBJ1-2; maybe TRBD1 (6 bases). V lost 0 bases, J lost 0 bases, and 15 bases lay in between. This CDR3 spans 17 amino acids. Germline V CDR1 and CDR2: SGHRS, YFSETQ. The CDR3 loop is CASSLGAGTTTNYGYTF. CDR3 nucleotide sequence: TGCGCCAGCAGCTTGGGGGCCGGGACAACCACTAACTATGGCTACACCTTC.

The chain has TRBV28 and TRBJ1-2; unclear D gene. CDR3 length equals 12 residues. The V gene lost 4 bases and the J gene lost 5 bases, with 8 bases spanning the gap. Germline V gene lookup returns CDR1 MDHEN and CDR2 SYDVKM. As DNA, the CDR3 is TGTGCCAGCAGTTGGCGGGAATATGGCTACACCTTC. Translated, it gives CASSWREYGYTF.